This T cell receptor beta chain was profiled in a study of CD8+CD57+ T cells in acquired aplastic anemia. At the level of the study: Healthy donors had, on average, about 10.8 million reads for their CD4+ cells.

At least ten counts were recorded for this clonotype. V was cut by 10 bases and J by 0 bases, with 7 bases left in between. The CDR3 length is 12 residues. Germline CDR1 and CDR2: SEHNR and FQNEAQ (reference sequence). Genomic DNA acted as the template from which TCR beta VDJ combination and CDR3 sequence profiling were carried out. TCRdb reprocessed the reads with MiXCR, giving one entry per CDR3 protein. The sample consists of over 200,000 distinct CDR3 sequences, around 60% of them appearing once. Sequenced input: sorted CD4+, CD8+, or CD8+CD57+ T cells (not recorded which) from PBMCs. V and J are TRBV7-9 and TRBJ1-3; the D is unclear. The TCR comes from a human donor in good health. CDR3 in amino acids: CAIQYSGNTIYF. The CDR3 region has the DNA TGTGCCATCCAGTACTCTGGAAACACCATATATTTT.